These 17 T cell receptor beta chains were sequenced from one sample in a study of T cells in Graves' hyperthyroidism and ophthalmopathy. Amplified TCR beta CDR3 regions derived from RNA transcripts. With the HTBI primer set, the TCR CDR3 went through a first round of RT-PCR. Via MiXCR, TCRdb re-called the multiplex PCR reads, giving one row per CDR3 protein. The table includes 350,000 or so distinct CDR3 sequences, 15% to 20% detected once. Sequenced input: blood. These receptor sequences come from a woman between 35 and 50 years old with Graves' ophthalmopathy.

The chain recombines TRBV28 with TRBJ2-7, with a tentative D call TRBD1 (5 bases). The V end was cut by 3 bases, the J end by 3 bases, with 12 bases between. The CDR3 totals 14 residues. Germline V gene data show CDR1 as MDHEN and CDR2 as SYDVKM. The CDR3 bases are TGTGCCAGCAGTTTTCACAGGCATGGCTACGAGCAGTACTTC. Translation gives CASSFHRHGYEQYF.

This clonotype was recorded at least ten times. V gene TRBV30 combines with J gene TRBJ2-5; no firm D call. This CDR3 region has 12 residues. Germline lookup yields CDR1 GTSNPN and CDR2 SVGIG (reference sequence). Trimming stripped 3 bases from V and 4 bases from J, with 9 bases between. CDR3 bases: TGTGCCTGGAGGGGTTTTGGAGAGACCCAGTACTTC. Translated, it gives CAWRGFGETQYF.

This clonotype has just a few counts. The CDR3 bases are TGTGCCAGCACCCCCGGGACAGGCGGTCAAAATTCACCCCTCCACTTT. Its translation: CASTPGTGGQNSPLHF. V and J are TRBV9 and TRBJ1-6, with 8 bases lining up with TRBD1. V was clipped by 6 bases and J by 7 bases; unmatched bases: 12. Germline-derived CDR1 and CDR2 are SGDLS and YYNGEE. The CDR3 spans 16 residues.

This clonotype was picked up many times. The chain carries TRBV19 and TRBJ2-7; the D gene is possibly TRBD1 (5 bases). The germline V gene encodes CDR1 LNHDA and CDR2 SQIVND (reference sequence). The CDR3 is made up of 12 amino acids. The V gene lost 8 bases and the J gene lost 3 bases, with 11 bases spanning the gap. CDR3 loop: CASHGQGYEQYF. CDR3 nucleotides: TGTGCCAGTCACGGCCAGGGCTACGAGCAGTACTTC.

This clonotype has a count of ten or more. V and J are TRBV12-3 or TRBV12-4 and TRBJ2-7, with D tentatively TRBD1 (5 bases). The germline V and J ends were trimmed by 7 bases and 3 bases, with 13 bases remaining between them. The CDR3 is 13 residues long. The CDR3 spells CASTHVDSYEQYF. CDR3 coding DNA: TGTGCCAGCACCCACGTCGACAGCTACGAGCAGTACTTC.

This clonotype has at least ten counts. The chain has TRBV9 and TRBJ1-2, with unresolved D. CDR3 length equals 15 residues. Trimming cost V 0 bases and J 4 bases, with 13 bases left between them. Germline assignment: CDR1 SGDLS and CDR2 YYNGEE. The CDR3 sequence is CASSVGVSGGYGYTF. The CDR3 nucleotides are TGTGCCAGCAGCGTAGGGGTATCTGGAGGCTATGGCTACACCTTC.

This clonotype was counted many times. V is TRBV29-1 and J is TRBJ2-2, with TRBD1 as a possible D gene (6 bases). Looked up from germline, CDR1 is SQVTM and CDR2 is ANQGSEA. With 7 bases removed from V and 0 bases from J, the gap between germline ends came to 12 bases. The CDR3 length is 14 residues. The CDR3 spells CSASGTPNTGELFF. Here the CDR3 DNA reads TGCAGCGCTTCCGGGACACCGAACACCGGGGAGCTGTTTTTT.

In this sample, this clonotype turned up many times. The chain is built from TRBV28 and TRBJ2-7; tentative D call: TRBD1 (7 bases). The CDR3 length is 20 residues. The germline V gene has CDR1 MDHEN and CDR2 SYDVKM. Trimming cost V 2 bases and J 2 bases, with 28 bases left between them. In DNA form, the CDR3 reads TGTGCCAGCAGTTTAACTACTCAAAATTCACAGGGGAGGAGGCCCTACGAGCAGTACTTC. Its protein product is CASSLTTQNSQGRRPYEQYF.

This CDR3 reads CASSLATTGRYETQYF. The CDR3 bases are TGTGCCAGCAGCTTAGCGACGACAGGGAGGTACGAGACCCAGTACTTC. The V and J genes are TRBV7-9 and TRBJ2-5, with a tentative D call TRBD1 (7 bases). The CDR3 extends over 16 amino acids. V lost 0 bases and J lost 5, with 16 bases in between. Germline V gene data show CDR1 as SEHNR and CDR2 as FQNEAQ (reference sequence).

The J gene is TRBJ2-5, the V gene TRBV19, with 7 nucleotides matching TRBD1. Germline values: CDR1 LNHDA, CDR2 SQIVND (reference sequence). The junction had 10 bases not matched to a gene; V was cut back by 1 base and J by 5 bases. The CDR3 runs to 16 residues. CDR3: CASSIGGAGGAETQYF. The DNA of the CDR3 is TGTGCCAGTAGTATAGGAGGGGCAGGGGGAGCGGAGACCCAGTACTTC. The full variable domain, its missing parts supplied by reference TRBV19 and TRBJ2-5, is DGGITQSPKYLFRKEGQNVTLSCEQNLNHDAMYWYRQDPGQGLRLIYYSQIVNDFQKGDIAEGYSVSREKKESFPLTVTSAQKNPTAFYLCASSIGGAGGAETQYFGPGTRLLVL.

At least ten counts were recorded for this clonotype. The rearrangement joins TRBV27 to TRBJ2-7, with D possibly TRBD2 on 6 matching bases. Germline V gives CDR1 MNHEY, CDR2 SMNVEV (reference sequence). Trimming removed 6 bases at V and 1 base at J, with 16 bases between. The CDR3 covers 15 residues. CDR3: CASSKLASLSYEQYF. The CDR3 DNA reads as TGTGCCAGCAGCAAACTAGCATCCCTTTCCTACGAGCAGTACTTC.

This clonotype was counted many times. For the CDR3, the DNA is TGCAGTGCTAGAGATTATGCCGATTACCAAGAGACCCAGTACTTC. It is translated as CSARDYADYQETQYF. This chain uses TRBV20-1 with TRBJ2-5; D not certain. Per the germline V gene, CDR1 is DFQATT and CDR2 is SNEGSKA (reference sequence). Trimming took 0 bases from V and 0 from J, leaving 11 bases between them. This CDR3 has 15 residues.

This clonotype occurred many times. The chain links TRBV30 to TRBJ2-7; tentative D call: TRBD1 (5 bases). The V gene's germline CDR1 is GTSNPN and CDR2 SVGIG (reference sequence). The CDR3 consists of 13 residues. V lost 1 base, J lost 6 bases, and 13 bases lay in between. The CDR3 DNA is TGTGCCTGGAGTGCCCTCGGTGGGGCCGAGCAGTACTTC. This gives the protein CAWSALGGAEQYF.

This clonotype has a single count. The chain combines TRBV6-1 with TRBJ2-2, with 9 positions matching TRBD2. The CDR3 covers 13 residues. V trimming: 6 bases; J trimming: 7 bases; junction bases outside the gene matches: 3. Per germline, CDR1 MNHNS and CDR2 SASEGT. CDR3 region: CASRRLADGELFF. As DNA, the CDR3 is TGTGCCAGCAGACGACTAGCGGACGGGGAGCTGTTTTTT.

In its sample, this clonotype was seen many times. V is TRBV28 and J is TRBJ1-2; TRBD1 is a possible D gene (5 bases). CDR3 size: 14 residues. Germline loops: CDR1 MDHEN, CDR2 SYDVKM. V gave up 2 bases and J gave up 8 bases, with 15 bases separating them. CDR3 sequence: CASSLLDRGRGYTF. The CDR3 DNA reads TGTGCCAGCAGTTTACTGGATAGGGGCAGGGGCTACACCTTC.

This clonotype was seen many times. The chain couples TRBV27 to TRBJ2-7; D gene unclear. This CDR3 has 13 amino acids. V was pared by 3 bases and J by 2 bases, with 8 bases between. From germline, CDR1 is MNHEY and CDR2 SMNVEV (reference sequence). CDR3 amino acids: CASSLKETYEQYF. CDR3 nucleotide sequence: TGTGCCAGCAGTTTGAAGGAAACCTACGAGCAGTACTTC.

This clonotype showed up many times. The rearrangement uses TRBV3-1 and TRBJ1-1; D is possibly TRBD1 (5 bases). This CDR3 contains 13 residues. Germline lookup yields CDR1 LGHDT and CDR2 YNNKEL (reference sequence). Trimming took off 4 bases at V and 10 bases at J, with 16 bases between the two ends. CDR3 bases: TGTGCCAGCAGCCTCCGGGACGCCGGGGTAGCTTTCTTT. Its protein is CASSLRDAGVAFF. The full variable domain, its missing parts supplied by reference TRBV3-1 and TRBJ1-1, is DTAVSQTPKYLVTQMGNDKSIKCEQNLGHDTMYWYKQDSKKFLKIMFSYNNKELIINETVPNRFSPKSPDKAHLNLHINSLELGDSAVYFCASSLRDAGVAFFGQGTRLTVV.